This T cell receptor beta chain was documented in a study of identical twins. From the 5' RACE reads, TCRdb called clonotypes with MiXCR, one entry per CDR3 protein. The table lists roughly 690,000 distinct CDR3 sequences, about 20% of them singletons. CDR1 and CDR2 (germline): MNHNS, SASEGT. This CDR3 is 14 amino acids long. V gave up 10 bases and J gave up 8 bases, with 21 bases separating them. These same records also appear under a second study, on T cells expressing NK-cell markers.

The receptor's source is a woman in her late teens or twenties in good health. The chain uses TRBV6-1 and TRBJ2-1, with D possibly TRBD1 on 5 matching bases. The sequencing input was PBMCs. In DNA, the CDR3 is TGTGCCACCAGGGCAGGGCGGCTGAGCGATGAGCAGTTCTTC. Amino acid sequence: CATRAGRLSDEQFF.